Below, one TCR beta chain is given with its context. Its target is unknown. This sample was included in a study of cytomegalovirus exposure and HLA in healthy donors. General study points: In a later analysis, CMV-associated beta chains were mostly HLA-associated, it appeared. Cytomegalovirus association was listed for about 180 TCR beta chains. A missense DCLRE1C variant was associated with V- and J-gene trimming of TCR beta chains in a later analysis, and an independent cohort replicated the association. Several top significant clusters appeared, in a later analysis, to be linked to common viral pathogens.

The PCR employed 60 Vbeta primers together with 13 Jbeta primers. TCRdb keeps only in-frame clones here, not all; method: immunoSEQ multiplex PCR. The repertoire has under 120,000 clones, 74% of them found once; the top ten carry about 2.6%. Germline lookup yields CDR1 SGDLS and CDR2 YYNGEE. Unmatched junction bases numbered 5, after V lost 0 bases and J lost 2 bases. CDR3 length: 17 residues. Sequenced material: PBMCs. The TCR sequence derives from a man aged 45 to 65 in good health and CMV-seropositive. The chain joins TRBV9 to TRBJ2-3, with 11 bases matching TRBD2. The CDR3 sequence: CASSVGGLAGNTDTQYF. The CDR3 nucleotides read TGTGCCAGCAGCGTAGGAGGACTAGCGGGCAACACAGATACGCAGTATTTT.